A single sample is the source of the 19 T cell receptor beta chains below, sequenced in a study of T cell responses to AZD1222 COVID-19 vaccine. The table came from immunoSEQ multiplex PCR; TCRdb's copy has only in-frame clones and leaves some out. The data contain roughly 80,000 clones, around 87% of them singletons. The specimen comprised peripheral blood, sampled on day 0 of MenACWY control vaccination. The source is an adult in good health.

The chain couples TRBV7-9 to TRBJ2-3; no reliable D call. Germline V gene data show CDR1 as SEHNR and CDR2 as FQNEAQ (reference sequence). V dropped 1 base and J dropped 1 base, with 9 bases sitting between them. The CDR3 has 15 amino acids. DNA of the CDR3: TGTGCCAGCAGCTTAGGTTCGGGCGGCACAGATACGCAGTATTTT. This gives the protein CASSLGSGGTDTQYF.

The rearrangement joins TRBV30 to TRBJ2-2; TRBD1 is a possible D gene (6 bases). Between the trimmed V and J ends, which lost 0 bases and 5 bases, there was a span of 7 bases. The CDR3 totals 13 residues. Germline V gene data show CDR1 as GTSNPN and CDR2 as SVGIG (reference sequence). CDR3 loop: CAWSVQGTGELFF. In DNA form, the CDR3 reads TGTGCCTGGAGTGTACAGGGAACCGGGGAGCTGTTTTTT.

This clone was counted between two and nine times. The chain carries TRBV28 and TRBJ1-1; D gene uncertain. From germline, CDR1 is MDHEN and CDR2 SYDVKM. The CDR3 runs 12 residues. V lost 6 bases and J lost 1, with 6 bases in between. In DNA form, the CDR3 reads TGTGCCAGCAGGGATCAGAACACTGAAGCTTTCTTT. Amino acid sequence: CASRDQNTEAFF.

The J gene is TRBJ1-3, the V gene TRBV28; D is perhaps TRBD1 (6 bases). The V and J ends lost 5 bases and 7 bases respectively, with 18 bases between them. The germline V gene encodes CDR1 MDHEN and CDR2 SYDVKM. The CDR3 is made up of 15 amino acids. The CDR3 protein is CASSPDRALSNTIYF. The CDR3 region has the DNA TGTGCCAGCAGTCCGGACAGAGCCCTAAGTAACACCATATATTTT.

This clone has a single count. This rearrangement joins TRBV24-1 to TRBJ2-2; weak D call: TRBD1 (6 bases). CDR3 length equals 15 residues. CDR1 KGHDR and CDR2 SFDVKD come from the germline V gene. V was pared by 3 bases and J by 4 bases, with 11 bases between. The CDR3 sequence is CATSDPSGATGELFF. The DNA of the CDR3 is TGTGCCACCAGTGATCCATCAGGGGCCACCGGGGAGCTGTTTTTT.

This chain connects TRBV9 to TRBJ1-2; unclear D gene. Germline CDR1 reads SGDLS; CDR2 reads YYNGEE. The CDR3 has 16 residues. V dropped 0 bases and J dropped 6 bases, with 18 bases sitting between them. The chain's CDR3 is CASSVDFANILHGYTF. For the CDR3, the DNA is TGTGCCAGCAGCGTAGATTTTGCCAACATCTTGCATGGCTACACCTTC.

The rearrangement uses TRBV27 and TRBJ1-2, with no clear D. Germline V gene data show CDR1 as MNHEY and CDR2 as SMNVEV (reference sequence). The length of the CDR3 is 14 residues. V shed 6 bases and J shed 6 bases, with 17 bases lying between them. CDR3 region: CASRRRGELDGYTF. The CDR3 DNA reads TGTGCCAGCAGAAGGCGGGGTGAGTTAGATGGCTACACCTTC.

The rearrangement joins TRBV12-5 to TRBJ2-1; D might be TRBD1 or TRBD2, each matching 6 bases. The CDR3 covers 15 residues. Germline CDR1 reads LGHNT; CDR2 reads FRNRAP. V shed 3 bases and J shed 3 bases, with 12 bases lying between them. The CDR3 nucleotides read TGTGCTAGTGGTTTAGGGGGGAGCAACTACAATGAGCAGTTCTTC. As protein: CASGLGGSNYNEQFF. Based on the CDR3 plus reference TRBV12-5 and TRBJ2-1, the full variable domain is DARVTQTPRHKVTEMGQEVTMRCQPILGHNTVFWYRQTMMQGLELLAYFRNRAPLDDSGMPKDRFSAEMPDATLATLKIQPSEPRDSAVYFCASGLGGSNYNEQFFGPGTRLTVL.

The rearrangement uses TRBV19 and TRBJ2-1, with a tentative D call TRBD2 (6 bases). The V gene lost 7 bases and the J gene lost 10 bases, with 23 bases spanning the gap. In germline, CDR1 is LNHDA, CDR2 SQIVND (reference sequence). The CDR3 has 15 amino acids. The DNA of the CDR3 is TGTGCCAGTACCCCCTCTCTGGGGGGTTATAGGGAGCAGTTCTTC. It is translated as CASTPSLGGYREQFF.

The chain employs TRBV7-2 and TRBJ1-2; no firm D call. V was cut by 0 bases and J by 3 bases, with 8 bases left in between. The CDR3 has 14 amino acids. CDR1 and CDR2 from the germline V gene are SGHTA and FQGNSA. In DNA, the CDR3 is TGTGCCAGCAGCTTAGCGCCGGCGGACTATGGCTACACCTTC. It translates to CASSLAPADYGYTF.

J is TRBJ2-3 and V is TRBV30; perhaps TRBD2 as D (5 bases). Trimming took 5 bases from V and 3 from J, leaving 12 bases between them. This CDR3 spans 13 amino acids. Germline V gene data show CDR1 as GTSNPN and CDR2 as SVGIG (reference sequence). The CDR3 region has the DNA TGTGCCTGGGAGGAGCCGGGGACAGATACGCAGTATTTT. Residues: CAWEEPGTDTQYF.

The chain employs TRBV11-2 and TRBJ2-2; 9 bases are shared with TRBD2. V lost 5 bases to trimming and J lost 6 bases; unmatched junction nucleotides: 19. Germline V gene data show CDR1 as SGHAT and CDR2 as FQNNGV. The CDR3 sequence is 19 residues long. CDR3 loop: CASSPSLAGGPIIAGELFF. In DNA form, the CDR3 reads TGTGCCAGCAGCCCTTCTCTGGCGGGAGGGCCCATAATCGCCGGGGAGCTGTTTTTT. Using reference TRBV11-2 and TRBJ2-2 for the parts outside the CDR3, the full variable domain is EAGVAQSPRYKIIEKRQSVAFWCNPISGHATLYWYQQILGQGPKLLIQFQNNGVVDDSQLPKDRFSAERLKGVDSTLKIQPAKLEDSAVYLCASSPSLAGGPIIAGELFFGEGSRLTVL.

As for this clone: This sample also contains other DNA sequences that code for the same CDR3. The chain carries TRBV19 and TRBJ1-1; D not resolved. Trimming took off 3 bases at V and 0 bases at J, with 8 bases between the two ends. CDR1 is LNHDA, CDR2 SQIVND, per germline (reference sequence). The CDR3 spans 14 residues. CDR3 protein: CASSIVVLNTEAFF. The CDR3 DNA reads TGTGCCAGTAGTATTGTAGTGCTGAACACTGAAGCTTTCTTT.

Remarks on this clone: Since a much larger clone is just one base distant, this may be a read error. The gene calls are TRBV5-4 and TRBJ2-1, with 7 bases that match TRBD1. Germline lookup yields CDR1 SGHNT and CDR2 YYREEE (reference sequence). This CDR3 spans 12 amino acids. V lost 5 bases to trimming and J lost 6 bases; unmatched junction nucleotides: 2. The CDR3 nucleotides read TGTGCCAGCAGTCGGACAGGCAATGAGCAGTTCTTC. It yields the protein CASSRTGNEQFF.

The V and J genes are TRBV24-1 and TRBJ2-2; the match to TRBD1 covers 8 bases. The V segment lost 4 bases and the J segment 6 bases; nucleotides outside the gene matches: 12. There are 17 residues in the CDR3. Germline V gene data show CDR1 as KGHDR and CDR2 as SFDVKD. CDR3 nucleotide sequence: TGTGCCACCAGTGAAACTGGACAGGGTCCGAGCTCCGGGGAGCTGTTTTTT. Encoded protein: CATSETGQGPSSGELFF.

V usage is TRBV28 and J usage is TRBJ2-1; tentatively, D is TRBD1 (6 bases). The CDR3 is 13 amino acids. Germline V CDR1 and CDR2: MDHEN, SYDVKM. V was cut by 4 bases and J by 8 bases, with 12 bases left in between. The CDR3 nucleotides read TGTGCCAGCAGTTCCATAGACAGGTATGAGCAGTTCTTC. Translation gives CASSSIDRYEQFF.

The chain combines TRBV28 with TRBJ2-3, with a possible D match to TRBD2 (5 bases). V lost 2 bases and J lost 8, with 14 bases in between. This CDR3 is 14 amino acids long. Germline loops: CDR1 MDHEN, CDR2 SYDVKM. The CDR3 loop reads CASSLRVRGGTQYF. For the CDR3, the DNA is TGTGCCAGCAGTTTAAGGGTTCGGGGTGGTACGCAGTATTTT.

CDR3 sequence: CASSFSGVAYEQYF. In nucleotides, the CDR3 is TGTGCCAGCAGTTTCTCCGGGGTGGCCTACGAGCAGTACTTC. This chain links TRBV28 with TRBJ2-7, with a tentative D call TRBD2 (5 bases). Per germline, CDR1 MDHEN and CDR2 SYDVKM. Trimming stripped 3 bases from V and 2 bases from J, with 11 bases between. The CDR3 is 14 residues long. The entire variable domain, with the rest obtained from reference TRBV28 and TRBJ2-7, is as follows: DVKVTQSSRYLVKRTGEKVFLECVQDMDHENMFWYRQDPGLGLRLIYFSYDVKMKEKGDIPEGYSVSREKKERFSLILESASTNQTSMYLCASSFSGVAYEQYFGPGTRLTVT.

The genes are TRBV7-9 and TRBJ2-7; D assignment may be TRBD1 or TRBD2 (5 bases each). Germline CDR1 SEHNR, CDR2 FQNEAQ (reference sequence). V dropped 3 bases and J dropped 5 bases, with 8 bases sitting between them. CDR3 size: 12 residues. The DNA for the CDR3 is TGTGCCAGCAGCTTGATGGGGGACGAGCAGTACTTC. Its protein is CASSLMGDEQYF.